The rows below give T cell receptor beta chains drawn from one sample of a study of T cell changes during pregnancy in multiple sclerosis. The assay was immunoSEQ multiplex PCR, and TCRdb's table has in-frame clones only and misses some. Of approximately 52,000 clones listed, around 92% were seen once; the top ten hold approximately 0.6%. Sequenced material: CD4+ T cells from peripheral blood mononuclear cells, taken after pregnancy. These receptors all stem from a female donor with multiple sclerosis, enrolled in a pregnancy study. Both conserved end residues are part of each CDR3. D genes are given only for firm matches. Rows give clone size only sometimes, using once, few, many, or a class for an expanded clone.

TRBJ2-5,once,.,TRBV19,CASSAVLVQETQYF,TGTGCCAGTAGTGCGGTCCTGGTCCAAGAGACCCAGTACTTC
TRBJ1-1,once,.,TRBV4-3,CASSQVANTEAFF,TGCGCCAGCAGCCAAGTGGCGAACACTGAAGCTTTCTTT
TRBJ1-5,.,.,TRBV6-5,CASSPGDRSNQPQHF,TGTGCCAGCAGTCCAGGGGATCGGAGCAATCAGCCCCAGCATTTT
TRBJ1-6,.,.,TRBV6-5,CASSRNRNNSPLHF,TGTGCCAGCAGTAGAAACAGGAATAATTCACCCCTCCACTTT
TRBJ2-3,.,TRBD1,TRBV6-6,CASSYSGTARGDTQYF,TGTGCCAGCAGTTACTCGGGGACAGCCCGTGGAGATACGCAGTATTTT
TRBJ2-5,.,.,TRBV28,CASSPIITGGQETQYF,TGTGCCAGCAGTCCAATTATAACAGGCGGCCAAGAGACCCAGTACTTC
TRBJ2-3,.,.,TRBV5-1,CASTSDKDTDTQYF,TGCGCCAGCACCTCGGACAAAGACACAGATACGCAGTATTTT
TRBJ2-2,.,TRBD1,TRBV19,CASSVRTGVTGELFF,TGTGCCAGTAGTGTTAGGACAGGGGTAACCGGGGAGCTGTTTTTT
TRBJ2-7,few,TRBD2,TRBV18,CASSKRDHYEQYF,TGTGCCAGCTCCAAGCGGGACCACTACGAGCAGTACTTC
TRBJ1-5,few,TRBD1,TRBV7-8,CASSLARTGGFQPQHF,TGTGCCAGCAGCTTAGCGCGGACAGGGGGCTTTCAGCCCCAGCATTTT
TRBJ1-1,.,.,TRBV12-5,CASGLVLAAMNTEAFF,TGTGCTAGTGGTTTGGTACTCGCAGCGATGAACACTGAAGCTTTCTTT
TRBJ1-2,.,.,TRBV28,CASSFQGLANYGYTF,TGTGCCAGCAGTTTTCAGGGGCTAGCTAACTATGGCTACACCTTC
TRBJ2-2,.,.,TRBV9,CASSVVAGSNTGELFF,TGTGCCAGCAGCGTAGTAGCAGGGTCGAACACCGGGGAGCTGTTTTTT
TRBJ2-1,.,TRBD2,TRBV7-9,CASSLYRTSRYNEQFF,TGTGCCAGCAGCTTATATCGGACTAGTCGATACAATGAGCAGTTCTTC
TRBJ2-7,.,TRBD1,TRBV18,CASSPTPQGEQYF,TGTGCCAGCTCACCGACACCACAGGGGGAGCAGTACTTC
TRBJ2-7,.,.,TRBV6-1,CASSALYEQYF,TGTGCCAGCAGTGCTCTCTACGAGCAGTACTTC
TRBJ2-1,.,.,TRBV19,CPGLGGRGYNEQFF,TGTCCCGGGCTGGGGGGTAGGGGTTACAATGAGCAGTTCTTC
TRBJ1-2,.,.,TRBV20-1,CSASQDYGYTF,TGCAGTGCTAGCCAGGACTATGGCTACACCTTC
TRBJ2-5,.,TRBD2,TRBV9,CASSVFGTSVKETQYF,TGTGCCAGCAGCGTGTTCGGGACTAGCGTAAAAGAGACCCAGTACTTC
TRBJ1-1,.,.,TRBV29-1,CSVTTRSVNTEAFF,TGCAGCGTTACCACCCGATCGGTCAACACTGAAGCTTTCTTT
TRBJ1-2,.,.,TRBV10-3,CAISERELPTLRYGYTF,TGTGCCATCAGTGAGAGAGAGCTACCCACCCTTCGCTATGGCTACACCTTC
TRBJ2-5,.,.,TRBV4-3,CASSQDRFETQYF,TGCGCCAGCAGCCAAGATCGGTTCGAGACCCAGTACTTC
TRBJ2-7,.,TRBD2,TRBV15,CATSREGGRGEQYF,TGTGCCACCAGCAGAGAGGGTGGGAGGGGCGAGCAGTACTTC
TRBJ1-4,few,TRBD1,TRBV7-2,CASSLLDRVNEKLFF,TGTGCCAGCAGCTTACTGGACAGGGTTAATGAAAAACTGTTTTTT
TRBJ2-3,.,.,TRBV9,CASSVVGGITDTQYF,TGTGCCAGCAGCGTAGTCGGCGGAATCACAGATACGCAGTATTTT
TRBJ2-4,.,TRBD1,TRBV5-4,CASSLPLQGAGKNIQYF,TGTGCCAGCAGCTTGCCGCTACAGGGGGCAGGCAAAAACATTCAGTACTTC
TRBJ2-1,.,TRBD2,TRBV4-3,CASSQESGRNNEQFF,TGCGCCAGCAGCCAAGAAAGCGGGAGAAACAATGAGCAGTTCTTC
TRBJ1-2,.,TRBD1,TRBV4-3,CASSQEDRGFMYGYTF,TGCGCCAGCAGCCAAGAGGACAGGGGCTTTATGTATGGCTACACCTTC
TRBJ2-1,.,TRBD2,TRBV5-6,CASSLFLAANSYNEQFF,TGTGCCAGCAGCTTGTTTCTAGCGGCAAACTCCTACAATGAGCAGTTCTTC
TRBJ1-1,.,.,TRBV14,CASSRPGQNTEAFF,TGTGCCAGCAGCCGGCCAGGGCAAAACACTGAAGCTTTCTTT
TRBJ2-1,few,TRBD2,TRBV9,CASSPPGTSGYNEQFF,TGTGCCAGCAGCCCCCCCGGGACTAGCGGATACAATGAGCAGTTCTTC
TRBJ2-7,.,TRBD1,TRBV11-2,CASRGGQGFYEQYF,TGTGCCAGCAGAGGCGGACAGGGCTTTTACGAGCAGTACTTC
TRBJ1-1,few,TRBD1,TRBV29-1,CSVPGQGPNTEAFF,TGCAGCGTACCCGGACAGGGACCGAACACTGAAGCTTTCTTT
TRBJ1-1,.,.,TRBV28,CAIRPAGAILNTEAFF,TGTGCCATAAGACCCGCGGGGGCGATTCTAAACACTGAAGCTTTCTTT
TRBJ2-2,many,.,TRBV28,CASRHQGGTGELFF,TGTGCCAGCAGACATCAGGGTGGCACCGGGGAGCTGTTTTTT
TRBJ2-5,.,.,TRBV30,CAWSVRGAETQYF,TGTGCCTGGAGTGTACGGGGGGCAGAGACCCAGTACTTC
TRBJ2-5,.,.,TRBV7-7,CASSLARAAPETQYF,TGTGCTAGCAGCTTAGCGAGGGCAGCGCCAGAGACCCAGTACTTC
TRBJ2-3,.,TRBD2,TRBV5-6,CASSLGPGRAGTDTQYF,TGTGCCAGCAGCTTGGGCCCCGGGAGGGCCGGCACAGATACGCAGTATTTT
TRBJ2-5,.,.,TRBV7-3,CASSLIGQKEETQYF,TGTGCCAGCAGCTTAATAGGACAGAAAGAAGAGACCCAGTACTTC
TRBJ2-3,.,.,TRBV15,CATSRDQRSGTDTQYF,TGTGCCACCAGCAGAGATCAGAGGAGCGGTACAGATACGCAGTATTTT
TRBJ2-7,.,TRBD2,TRBV4-3,CASSQEREGMGPYEQYF,TGCGCCAGCAGCCAAGAAAGGGAGGGAATGGGTCCCTACGAGCAGTACTTC
TRBJ2-7,.,TRBD1,TRBV7-2,CASSWSGQGTNEQYF,TGTGCCAGCAGCTGGTCTGGACAGGGAACTAACGAGCAGTACTTC
TRBJ1-5,.,.,TRBV28,CASSFAGYRQPQHF,TGTGCCAGCAGTTTTGCAGGGTATCGTCAGCCCCAGCATTTT
TRBJ1-2,.,.,TRBV28,CASSFGGWGYTF,TGTGCCAGCAGTTTTGGAGGGTGGGGCTACACCTTC
TRBJ2-3,.,.,TRBV7-2,CASSFGTSTDTQYF,TGTGCCAGCAGTTTCGGGACAAGCACAGATACGCAGTATTTT
TRBJ2-5,.,.,TRBV10-3,CAISDWLAGSETQYF,TGTGCCATCAGTGACTGGCTAGCAGGTAGTGAGACCCAGTACTTC
TRBJ1-5,.,TRBD1,TRBV28,CASSSGQGRIQPQHF,TGTGCCAGCAGCTCGGGACAGGGTCGTATTCAGCCCCAGCATTTT